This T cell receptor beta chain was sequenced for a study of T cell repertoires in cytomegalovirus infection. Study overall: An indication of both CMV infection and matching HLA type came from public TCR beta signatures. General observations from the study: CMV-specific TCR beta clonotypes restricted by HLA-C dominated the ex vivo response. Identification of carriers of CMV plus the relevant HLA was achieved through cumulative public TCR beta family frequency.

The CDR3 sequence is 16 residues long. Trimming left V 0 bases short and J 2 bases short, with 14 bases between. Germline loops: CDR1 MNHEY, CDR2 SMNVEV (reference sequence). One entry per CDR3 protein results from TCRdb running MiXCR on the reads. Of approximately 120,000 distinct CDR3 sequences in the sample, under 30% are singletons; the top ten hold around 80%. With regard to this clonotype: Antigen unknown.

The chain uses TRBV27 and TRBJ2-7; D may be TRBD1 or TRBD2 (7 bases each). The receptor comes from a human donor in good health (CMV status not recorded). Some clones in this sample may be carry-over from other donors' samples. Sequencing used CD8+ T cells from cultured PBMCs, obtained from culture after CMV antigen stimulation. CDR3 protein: CASSLSGGDRTYEQYF. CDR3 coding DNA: TGTGCCAGCAGTTTATCAGGGGGGGACAGAACCTACGAGCAGTACTTC.